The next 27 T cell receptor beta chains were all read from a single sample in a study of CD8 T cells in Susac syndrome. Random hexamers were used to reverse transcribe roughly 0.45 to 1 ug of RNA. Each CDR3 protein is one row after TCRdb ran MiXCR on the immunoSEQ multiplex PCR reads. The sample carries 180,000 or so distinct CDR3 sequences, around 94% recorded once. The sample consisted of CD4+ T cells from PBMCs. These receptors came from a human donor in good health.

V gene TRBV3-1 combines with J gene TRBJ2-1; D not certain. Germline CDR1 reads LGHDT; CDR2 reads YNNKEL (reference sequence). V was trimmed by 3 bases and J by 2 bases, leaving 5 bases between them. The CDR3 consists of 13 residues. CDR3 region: CASSQNTYNEQFF. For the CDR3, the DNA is TGTGCCAGCAGCCAGAATACCTACAATGAGCAGTTCTTC.

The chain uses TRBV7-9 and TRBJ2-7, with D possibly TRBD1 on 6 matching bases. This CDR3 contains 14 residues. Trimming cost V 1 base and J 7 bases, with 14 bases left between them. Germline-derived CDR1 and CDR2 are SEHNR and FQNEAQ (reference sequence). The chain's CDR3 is CASSLGQGIGEQYF. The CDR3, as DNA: TGTGCCAGCAGCTTAGGGCAGGGGATTGGGGAGCAGTACTTC. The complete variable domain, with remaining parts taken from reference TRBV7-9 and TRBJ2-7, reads DTGVSQNPRHKITKRGQNVTFRCDPISEHNRLYWYRQTLGQGPEFLTYFQNEAQLEKSRLLSDRFSAERPKGSFSTLEIQRTEQGDSAMYLCASSLGQGIGEQYFGPGTRLTVT.

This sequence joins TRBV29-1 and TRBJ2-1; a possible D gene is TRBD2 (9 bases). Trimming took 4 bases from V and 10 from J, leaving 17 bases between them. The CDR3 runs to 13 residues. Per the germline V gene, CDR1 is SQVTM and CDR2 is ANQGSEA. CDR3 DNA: TGCAGCGTTGGATCTAGCGGGACAGGCGAGCAGTTCTTC. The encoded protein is CSVGSSGTGEQFF.

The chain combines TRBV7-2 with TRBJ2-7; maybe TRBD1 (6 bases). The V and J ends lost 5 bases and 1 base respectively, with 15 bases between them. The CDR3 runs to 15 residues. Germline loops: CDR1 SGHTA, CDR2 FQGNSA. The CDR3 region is CASSQQGFGSYEQYF. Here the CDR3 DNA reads TGTGCCAGCAGCCAACAGGGATTTGGATCCTACGAGCAGTACTTC.

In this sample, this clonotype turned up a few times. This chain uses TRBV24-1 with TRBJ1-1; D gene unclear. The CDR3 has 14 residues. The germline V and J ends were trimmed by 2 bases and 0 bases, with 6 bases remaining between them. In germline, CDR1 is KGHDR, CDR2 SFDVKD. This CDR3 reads CATSDSRVNTEAFF. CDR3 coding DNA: TGTGCCACCAGTGATTCCAGAGTGAACACTGAAGCTTTCTTT.

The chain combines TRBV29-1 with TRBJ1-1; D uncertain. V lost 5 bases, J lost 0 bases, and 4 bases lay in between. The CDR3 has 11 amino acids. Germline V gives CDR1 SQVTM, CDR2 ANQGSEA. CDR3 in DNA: TGCAGCGTTCGCCTGAACACTGAAGCTTTCTTT. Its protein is CSVRLNTEAFF.

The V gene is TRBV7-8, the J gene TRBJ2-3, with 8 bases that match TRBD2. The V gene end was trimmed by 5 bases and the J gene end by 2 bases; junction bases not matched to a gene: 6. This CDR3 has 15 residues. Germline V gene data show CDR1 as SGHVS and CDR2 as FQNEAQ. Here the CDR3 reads CASSAPGLATDTQYF. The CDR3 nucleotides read TGTGCCAGCAGCGCGCCTGGACTAGCCACAGATACGCAGTATTTT.

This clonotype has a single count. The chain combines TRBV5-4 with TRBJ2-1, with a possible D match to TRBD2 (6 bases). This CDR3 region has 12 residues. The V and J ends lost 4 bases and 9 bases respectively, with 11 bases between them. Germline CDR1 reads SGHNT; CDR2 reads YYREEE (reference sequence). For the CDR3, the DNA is TGTGCCAGCAGCAGCTACGGGGGTGAGCAGTTCTTC. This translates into CASSSYGGEQFF.

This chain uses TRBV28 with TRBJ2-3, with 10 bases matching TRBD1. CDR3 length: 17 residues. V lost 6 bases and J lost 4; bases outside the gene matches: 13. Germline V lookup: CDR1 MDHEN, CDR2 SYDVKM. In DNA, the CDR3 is TGTGCCAGCAGCGGGACAGGGGTTAAGGTGGGTCCAGATACGCAGTATTTT. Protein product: CASSGTGVKVGPDTQYF. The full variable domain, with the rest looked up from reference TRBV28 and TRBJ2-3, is DVKVTQSSRYLVKRTGEKVFLECVQDMDHENMFWYRQDPGLGLRLIYFSYDVKMKEKGDIPEGYSVSREKKERFSLILESASTNQTSMYLCASSGTGVKVGPDTQYFGPGTRLTVL.

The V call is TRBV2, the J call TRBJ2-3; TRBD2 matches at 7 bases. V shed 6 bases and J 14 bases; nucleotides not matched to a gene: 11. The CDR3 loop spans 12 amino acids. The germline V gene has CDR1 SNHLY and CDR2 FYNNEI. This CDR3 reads CASSRGSGVPYF. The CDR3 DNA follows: TGTGCCAGCAGCCGGGGAAGCGGGGTTCCGTATTTT. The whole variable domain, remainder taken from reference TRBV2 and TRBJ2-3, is EPEVTQTPSHQVTQMGQEVILRCVPISNHLYFYWYRQILGQKVEFLVSFYNNEISEKSEIFDDQFSVERPDGSNFTLKIRSTKLEDSAMYFCASSRGSGVPYFGPGTRLTVL.

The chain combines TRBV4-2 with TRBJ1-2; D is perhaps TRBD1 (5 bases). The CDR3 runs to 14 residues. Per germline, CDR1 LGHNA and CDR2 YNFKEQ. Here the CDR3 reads CASGRAGPSYGYTF. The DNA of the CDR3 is TGTGCGTCAGGGAGGGCCGGGCCTTCCTATGGCTACACCTTC.

The CDR3 loop reads CASSQAGEGPETEAFF. The DNA of the CDR3 is TGTGCCAGCAGCCAAGCGGGCGAGGGGCCCGAAACTGAAGCTTTCTTT. The chain uses TRBV3-1 and TRBJ1-1; weak D call: TRBD1 (5 bases). CDR1 and CDR2 (germline): LGHDT, YNNKEL (reference sequence). Trimming shortened V by 1 base and J by 5 bases, and 17 bases separated the two germline ends. The CDR3 totals 16 residues.

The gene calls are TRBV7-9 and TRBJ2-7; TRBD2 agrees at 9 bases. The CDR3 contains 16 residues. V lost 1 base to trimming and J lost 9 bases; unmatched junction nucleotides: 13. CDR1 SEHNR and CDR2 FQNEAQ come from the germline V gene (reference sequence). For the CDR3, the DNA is TGTGCCAGCAGCTTAGTGGTTAGCGGGGGTGAGGAAGTGCAGTACTTC. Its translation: CASSLVVSGGEEVQYF.

The CDR3 DNA reads TGTGCCAGCAGCTCAAACAGGGGGAGCTCCTACAATGAGCAGTTCTTC. Translating it yields CASSSNRGSSYNEQFF. This chain links TRBV7-2 with TRBJ2-1; 8 nucleotides agree with TRBD1. Germline values: CDR1 SGHTA, CDR2 FQGNSA. The trim removed 4 bases at V and 0 bases at J, leaving 5 bases unmatched. This CDR3 region has 16 residues.

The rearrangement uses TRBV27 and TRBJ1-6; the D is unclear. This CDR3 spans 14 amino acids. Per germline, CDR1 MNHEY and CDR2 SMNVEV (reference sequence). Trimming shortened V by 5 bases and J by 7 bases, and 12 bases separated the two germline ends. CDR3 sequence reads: CASSAGTGNSPLHF. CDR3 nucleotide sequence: TGTGCCAGCAGTGCGGGTACCGGGAATTCACCCCTCCACTTT.

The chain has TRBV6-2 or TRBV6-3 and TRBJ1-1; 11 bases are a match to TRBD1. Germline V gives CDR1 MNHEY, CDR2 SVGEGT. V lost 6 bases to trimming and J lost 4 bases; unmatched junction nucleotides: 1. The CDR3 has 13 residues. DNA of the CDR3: TGTGCCAGCAGAGGACAGGGGGCCACTGAAGCTTTCTTT. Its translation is CASRGQGATEAFF.

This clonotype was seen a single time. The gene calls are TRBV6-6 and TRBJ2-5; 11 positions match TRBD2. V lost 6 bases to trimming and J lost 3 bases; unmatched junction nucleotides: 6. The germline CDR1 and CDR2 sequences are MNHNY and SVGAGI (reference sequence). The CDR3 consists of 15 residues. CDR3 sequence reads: CASSRISGGEETQYF. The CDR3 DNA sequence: TGTGCCAGCAGCCGGATTAGCGGGGGGGAAGAGACCCAGTACTTC.

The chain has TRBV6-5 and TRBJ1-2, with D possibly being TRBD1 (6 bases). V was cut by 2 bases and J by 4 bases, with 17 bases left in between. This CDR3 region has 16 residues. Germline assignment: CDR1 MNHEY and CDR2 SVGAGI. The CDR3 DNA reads TGTGCCAGCAGTTACCGAGTGACAGGCCGGACCTATGGCTACACCTTC. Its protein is CASSYRVTGRTYGYTF.

In DNA, the CDR3 is TGTGCCAGCAGCCCGGTGTGGAGGGGGGCCACAGATACGCAGTATTTT. It is translated as CASSPVWRGATDTQYF. This chain connects TRBV7-8 to TRBJ2-3, with D perhaps TRBD1 or TRBD2 (6 bases each). V was cut by 5 bases and J by 2 bases, with 17 bases left in between. CDR1 SGHVS and CDR2 FQNEAQ come from the germline V gene. This CDR3 is built from 16 residues.

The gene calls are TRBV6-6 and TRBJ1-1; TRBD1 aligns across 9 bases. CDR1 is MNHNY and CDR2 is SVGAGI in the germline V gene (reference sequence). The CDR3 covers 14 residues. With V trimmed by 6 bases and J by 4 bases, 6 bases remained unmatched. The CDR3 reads CASRTGTGTTEAFF. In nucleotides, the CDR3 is TGTGCCAGCAGAACCGGGACAGGGACCACTGAAGCTTTCTTT.

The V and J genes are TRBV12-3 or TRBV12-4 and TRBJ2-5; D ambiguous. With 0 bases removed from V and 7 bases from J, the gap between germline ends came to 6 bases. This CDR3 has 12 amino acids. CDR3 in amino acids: CASSLARGTQYF. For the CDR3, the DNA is TGTGCCAGCAGTTTAGCTCGTGGGACCCAGTACTTC.

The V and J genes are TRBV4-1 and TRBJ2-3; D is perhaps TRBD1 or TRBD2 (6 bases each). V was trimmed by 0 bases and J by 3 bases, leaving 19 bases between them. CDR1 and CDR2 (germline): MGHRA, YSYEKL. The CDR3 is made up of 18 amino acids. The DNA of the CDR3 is TGCGCCAGCAGCCAAGATTTAAGGGGGGCCGTCGGAACAGATACGCAGTATTTT. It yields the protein CASSQDLRGAVGTDTQYF.

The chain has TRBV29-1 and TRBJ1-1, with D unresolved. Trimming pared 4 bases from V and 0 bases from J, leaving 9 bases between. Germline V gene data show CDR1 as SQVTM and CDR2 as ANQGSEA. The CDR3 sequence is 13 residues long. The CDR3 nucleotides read TGCAGCGTTGGGTCCATGATGAACACTGAAGCTTTCTTT. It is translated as CSVGSMMNTEAFF. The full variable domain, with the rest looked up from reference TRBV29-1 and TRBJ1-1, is SAVISQKPSRDICQRGTSLTIQCQVDSQVTMMFWYRQQPGQSLTLIATANQGSEATYESGFVIDKFPISRPNLTFSTLTVSNMSPEDSSIYLCSVGSMMNTEAFFGQGTRLTVV.

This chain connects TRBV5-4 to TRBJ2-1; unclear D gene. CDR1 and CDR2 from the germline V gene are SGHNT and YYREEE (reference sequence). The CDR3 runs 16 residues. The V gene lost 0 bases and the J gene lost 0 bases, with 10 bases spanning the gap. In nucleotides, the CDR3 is TGTGCCAGCAGCTTGGATCCGGGCGTCTCCTACAATGAGCAGTTCTTC. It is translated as CASSLDPGVSYNEQFF.

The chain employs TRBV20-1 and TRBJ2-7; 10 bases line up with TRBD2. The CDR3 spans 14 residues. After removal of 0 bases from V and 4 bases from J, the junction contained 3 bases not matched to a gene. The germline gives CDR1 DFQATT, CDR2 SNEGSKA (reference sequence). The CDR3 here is CSARDTSGAYEQYF. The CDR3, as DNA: TGCAGTGCTAGAGATACTAGCGGGGCTTACGAGCAGTACTTC.

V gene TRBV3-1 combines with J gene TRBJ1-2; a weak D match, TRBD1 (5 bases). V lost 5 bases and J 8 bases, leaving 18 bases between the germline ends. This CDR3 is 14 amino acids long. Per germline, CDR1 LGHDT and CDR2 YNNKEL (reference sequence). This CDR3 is CASSSRDLGAGYTF. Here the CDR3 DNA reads TGTGCCAGCAGCTCCCGGGACTTGGGTGCGGGCTACACCTTC.

CDR3 nucleotide sequence: TGCGCCAGCAGCTGGACCCTTGGGGCCAACACTGAAGCTTTCTTT. Its translation: CASSWTLGANTEAFF. The chain recombines TRBV5-1 with TRBJ1-1; D is perhaps TRBD1 (5 bases). The CDR3 runs 15 residues. Germline values: CDR1 SGHRS, CDR2 YFSETQ. With 3 bases removed from V and 2 bases from J, the gap between germline ends came to 14 bases.